This T cell receptor beta chain was profiled in a study of monozygotic twins with inflammatory bowel disease. Two nested PCRs, of 16 and 9 cycles, processed TCRalpha and TCRbeta cDNA. Each CDR3 protein gets one entry in TCRdb, which reprocessed the 5' RACE reads and gives no DNA. Its listing shows under 350,000 distinct CDR3 sequences. The germline V gene encodes CDR1 MDHEN and CDR2 SYDVKM. The CDR3 sequence is 15 residues long. The rearrangement uses TRBV28 and TRBJ2-3; checking the TCRdb D call of TRBD2 is not possible without DNA. The sequenced sample was blood. This clonotype was obtained from a human donor with ulcerative colitis or Crohn's disease, or a healthy co-twin of an affected twin (not recorded which). The CDR3 protein is CASNPDPPLTDTQYF.